The T cell receptor (beta chain) under discussion was sequenced for a study of cytomegalovirus exposure and HLA in healthy donors. Findings and limits, study-wide: Clonal expansion, a later analysis showed, was greater in HLA-associated TCR beta chains than in equally common others. One variant, a missense change in DCLRE1C, was linked in a later analysis to TCR beta V- and J-gene trimming.

This clone was counted a single time. The antigen remains unidentified. The PCR made use of 60 Vbeta and 13 Jbeta primers. Original processing methods: Among the unique TCR beta chains that a later analysis counted, about 85 million in all, around 11 million were shared. Generated by immunoSEQ multiplex PCR, the TCRdb table keeps only in-frame clones and is missing some. The V and J calls and clone size were taken over from that table, and D and trimming were inferred from the DNA. The table includes approximately 190,000 clones, about 80% detected once. This CDR3 has 16 residues. Trimming removed 1 base from V and 5 bases from J; junction bases left unmatched: 9. The germline gives CDR1 LNHDA, CDR2 SQIVND (reference sequence).

The clonotype originates from a man aged 35 to 55 in good health and CMV-seropositive. Sequenced material: PBMCs. The chain is built from TRBV19 and TRBJ2-3; the match to TRBD1 covers 7 bases. The CDR3 coding sequence is TGTGCCAGTAGTATAGCCCCGCTAACAGGGGAAGATACGCAGTATTTT. Encoded protein: CASSIAPLTGEDTQYF.